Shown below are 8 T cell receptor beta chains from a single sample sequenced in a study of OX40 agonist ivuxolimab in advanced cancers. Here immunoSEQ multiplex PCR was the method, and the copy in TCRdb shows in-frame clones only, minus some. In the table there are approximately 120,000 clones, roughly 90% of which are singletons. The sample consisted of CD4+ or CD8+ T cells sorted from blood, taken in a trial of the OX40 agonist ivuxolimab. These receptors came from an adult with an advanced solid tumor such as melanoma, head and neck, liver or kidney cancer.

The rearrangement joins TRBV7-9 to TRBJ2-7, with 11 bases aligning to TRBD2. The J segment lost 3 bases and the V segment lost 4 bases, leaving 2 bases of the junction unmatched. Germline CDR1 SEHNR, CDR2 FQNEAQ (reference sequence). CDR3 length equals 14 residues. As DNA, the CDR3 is TGTGCCAGCAGCTCCGGGACTAGCGGCTACGAGCAGTACTTC. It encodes CASSSGTSGYEQYF.

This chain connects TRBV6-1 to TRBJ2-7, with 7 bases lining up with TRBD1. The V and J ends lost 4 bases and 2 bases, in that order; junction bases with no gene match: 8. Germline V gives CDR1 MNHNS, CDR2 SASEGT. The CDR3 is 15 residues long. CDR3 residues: CASSVPGQQAYEQYF. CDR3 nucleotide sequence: TGTGCCAGCAGTGTACCGGGACAGCAAGCCTACGAGCAGTACTTC.

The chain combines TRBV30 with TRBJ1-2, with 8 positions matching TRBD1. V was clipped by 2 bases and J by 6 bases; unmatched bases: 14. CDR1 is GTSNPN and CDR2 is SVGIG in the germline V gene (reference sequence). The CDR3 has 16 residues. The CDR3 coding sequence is TGTGCCTGGAGTCCAAACTTCGACAGGGGAAATAATGGCTACACCTTC. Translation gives CAWSPNFDRGNNGYTF.

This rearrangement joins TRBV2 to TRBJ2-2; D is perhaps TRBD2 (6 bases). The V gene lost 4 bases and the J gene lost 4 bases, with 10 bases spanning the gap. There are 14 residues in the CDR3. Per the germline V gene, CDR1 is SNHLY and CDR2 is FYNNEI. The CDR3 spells CASSAGSGTGELFF. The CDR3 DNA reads TGTGCCAGCAGTGCCGGGAGTGGCACCGGGGAGCTGTTTTTT.

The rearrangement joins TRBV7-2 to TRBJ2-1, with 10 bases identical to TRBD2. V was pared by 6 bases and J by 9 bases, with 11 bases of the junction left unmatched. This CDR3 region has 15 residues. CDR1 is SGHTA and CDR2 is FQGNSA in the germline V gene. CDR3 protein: CASRFRLAGVSEQFF. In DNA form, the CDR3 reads TGTGCCAGCAGGTTCCGGCTAGCGGGAGTATCTGAGCAGTTCTTC. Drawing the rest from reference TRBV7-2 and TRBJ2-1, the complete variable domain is GAGVSQSPSNKVTEKGKDVELRCDPISGHTALYWYRQSLGQGLEFLIYFQGNSAPDKSGLPSDRFSAERTGGSVSTLTIQRTQQEDSAVYLCASRFRLAGVSEQFFGPGTRLTVL.

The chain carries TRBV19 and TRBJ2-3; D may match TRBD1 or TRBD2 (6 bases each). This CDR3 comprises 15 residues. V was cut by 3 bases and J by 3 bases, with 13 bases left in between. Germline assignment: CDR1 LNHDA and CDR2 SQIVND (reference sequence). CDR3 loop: CASSMGRGRTDTQYF. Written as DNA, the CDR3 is TGTGCCAGTAGTATGGGCCGGGGGCGGACAGATACGCAGTATTTT.

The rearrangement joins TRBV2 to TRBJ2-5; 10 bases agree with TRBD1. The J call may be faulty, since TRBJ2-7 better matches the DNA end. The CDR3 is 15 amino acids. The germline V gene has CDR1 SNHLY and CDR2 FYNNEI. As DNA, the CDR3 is TGTGCCAGCATCCCGGACAGGGGGTGGTCCTACGAGCAGTACTTC. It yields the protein CASIPDRGWSYEQYF.

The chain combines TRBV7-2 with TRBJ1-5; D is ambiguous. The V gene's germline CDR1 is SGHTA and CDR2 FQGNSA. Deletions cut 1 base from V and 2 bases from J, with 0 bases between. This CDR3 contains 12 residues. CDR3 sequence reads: CASSLGNQPQHF. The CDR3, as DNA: TGTGCCAGCAGCTTAGGCAATCAGCCCCAGCATTTT.